A selection of T cell receptor beta chains follows, all from one sample in a study of cytomegalovirus exposure and HLA in healthy donors. Sequencing was performed with immunoSEQ multiplex PCR; in TCRdb, only in-frame clones are kept and a portion is missing. The sample records 100,000 to 150,000 clones, around four fifths being singletons. The sequencing sample was made of PBMCs. These receptors were collected from a man younger than 35 in good health and CMV-seropositive. Each CDR3 is given with its conserved first and last residue. Fields, in order: V gene, clone size, J gene, D gene, CDR3 protein, CDR3 DNA. D genes are given only for firm matches. The size of a clone is reported for some rows only, either as once, few or many, or as a class for expanded clones.

>TRBV5-1|NA|TRBJ2-3|NA
CASSLDLISKDTQYF
TGCGCCAGCAGCTTGGACCTAATCTCAAAAGATACGCAGTATTTT
>TRBV7-6|NA|TRBJ2-1|TRBD1
CASSWGGQGAKSEQFF
TGTGCCAGCAGTTGGGGCGGACAGGGGGCGAAGAGTGAGCAGTTCTTC
>TRBV2|once|TRBJ1-6|NA
CASSSQGGDSPLHF
TGTGCCAGCAGTAGTCAAGGAGGGGATTCACCCCTCCACTTT
>TRBV10-3|NA|TRBJ1-6|NA
CAINKQGRNSPLHF
TGTGCCATCAATAAGCAGGGTCGAAATTCACCCCTCCACTTT
>TRBV7-9|few|TRBJ2-7|TRBD1
CASSNTGGPHEQYF
TGTGCCAGCAGCAATACAGGGGGCCCCCACGAGCAGTACTTC
>TRBV6-1|NA|TRBJ2-7|TRBD1
CASFSGTGAYEQYF
TGTGCCAGTTTCAGCGGGACAGGGGCCTACGAGCAGTACTTC
>TRBV5-6|NA|TRBJ2-1|NA
CASSEGGEQFF
TGTGCCAGCAGCGAGGGCGGTGAGCAGTTCTTC
>TRBV9|NA|TRBJ2-1|TRBD1
CASRSPGQDLNEQFF
TGTGCCAGCAGGTCCCCGGGACAGGACCTTAATGAGCAGTTCTTC
>TRBV29-1|NA|TRBJ2-3|NA
CSDREGPDTQYF
TGCAGCGACAGGGAAGGCCCGGATACGCAGTATTTT
>TRBV19|NA|TRBJ1-2|TRBD1
CASSIEGAWYGYTF
TGTGCCAGTAGTATTGAGGGGGCCTGGTATGGCTACACCTTC
>TRBV9|NA|TRBJ2-1|NA
CASSVGRYNEQFF
TGTGCCAGCAGCGTAGGGCGGTACAATGAGCAGTTCTTC
>TRBV11-1|NA|TRBJ2-5|TRBD1
CASSRGQGALQETQYF
TGTGCCAGCAGCCGAGGACAGGGCGCCCTCCAAGAGACCCAGTACTTC
>TRBV6-1|few|TRBJ2-7|TRBD2
CASSESGGSSYEQYF
TGTGCCAGCAGTGAAAGCGGGGGGTCCTCCTACGAGCAGTACTTC
>TRBV14|NA|TRBJ2-7|NA
CASSQDLPFNEQYF
TGTGCCAGCAGCCAAGATCTCCCTTTTAACGAGCAGTACTTC
>TRBV10-2|NA|TRBJ2-1|TRBD1
CASSTGGTKYNEQFF
TGCGCCAGCAGTACAGGGGGCACCAAGTACAATGAGCAGTTCTTC
>TRBV29-1|NA|TRBJ1-2|TRBD1
CSVRTGRSYTF
TGCAGCGTCAGGACAGGAAGGAGCTACACCTTC
>TRBV15|NA|TRBJ1-5|NA
CATSRDQGLQHF
TGTGCCACCAGCAGAGATCAGGGGCTCCAGCATTTT
>TRBV10-2|once|TRBJ1-2|TRBD1
CASSDPTPGQARYGYTF
TGCGCCAGCAGTGACCCTACACCGGGACAGGCCCGATATGGCTACACCTTC
>TRBV15|NA|TRBJ2-7|NA
CATSRGGDEQYF
TGTGCCACCAGCAGAGGGGGGGACGAGCAGTACTTC
>TRBV2|NA|TRBJ2-6|TRBD1
CASRDRGFFGANVLTF
TGTGCCAGTCGGGACAGGGGTTTCTTTGGGGCCAACGTCCTGACTTTC
>TRBV19|NA|TRBJ1-4|NA
CASSIYLGHLPEKLFF
TGTGCCAGTAGTATTTACCTAGGACATCTCCCTGAAAAACTGTTTTTT
>TRBV30|once|TRBJ2-3|NA
CAWSGRDTQYF
TGTGCCTGGAGCGGGAGAGATACGCAGTATTTT
>TRBV28|NA|TRBJ1-2|NA
CASSWDLGYTF
TGTGCCAGCAGTTGGGACTTAGGCTACACCTTC
>TRBV5-5|NA|TRBJ1-2|TRBD1
CASRRGQGYGYTF
TGTGCCAGCAGAAGGGGACAGGGCTATGGCTACACCTTC
>TRBV1|NA|TRBJ2-3|NA
CTRLQDGGSVTDTQYF
TGCACCAGACTCCAGGATGGGGGGTCCGTCACAGATACGCAGTATTTT
>TRBV27|NA|TRBJ1-2|TRBD1
CASSSDRANYGYTF
TGTGCCAGCAGTTCGGACAGGGCTAACTATGGCTACACCTTC
>TRBV5-4|NA|TRBJ2-1|TRBD2
CASSPQGGSGGSSYNEQFF
TGTGCCAGCAGCCCGCAGGGGGGTAGCGGGGGGTCTTCCTACAATGAGCAGTTCTTC
>TRBV7-9|NA|TRBJ1-4|TRBD1
CASSSGPDRVNEKLFF
TGTGCCAGCAGCTCCGGTCCAGACAGGGTAAATGAAAAACTGTTTTTT
>TRBV6-7|NA|TRBJ2-5|TRBD1
CASSATDRVRDEQYF
TGTGCCAGCAGTGCGACTGACAGGGTAAGGGATGAGCAGTACTTC
>TRBV18|NA|TRBJ2-7|NA
CASSPGALDEQYF
TGTGCCAGCTCACCGGGAGCGCTGGACGAGCAGTACTTC
>TRBV27|NA|TRBJ1-1|NA
CASSLDSNTEAFF
TGTGCCAGCAGTTTAGACTCGAACACTGAAGCTTTCTTT
>TRBV15|NA|TRBJ2-1|NA
CATSRDVGMLVLYNEQFF
TGTGCCACCAGCAGAGATGTCGGAATGCTAGTCCTCTACAATGAGCAGTTCTTC
>TRBV11-2|NA|TRBJ2-7|TRBD2
CASSFYSGGPYEQYF
TGTGCCAGCAGCTTCTATAGCGGGGGGCCCTACGAGCAGTACTTC
>TRBV5-6|NA|TRBJ2-7|NA
CASSLALQGRDSYEQYF
TGTGCCAGCAGCTTGGCCCTCCAGGGAAGGGATTCCTACGAGCAGTACTTC
>TRBV25-1|NA|TRBJ1-5|NA
CASSGTAYNQPQHF
TGTGCCAGCAGTGGGACTGCTTACAATCAGCCCCAGCATTTT
>TRBV6-1|NA|TRBJ2-7|NA
CASSEALWGVPPYEQYF
TGTGCCAGCAGTGAAGCGCTTTGGGGGGTTCCGCCCTACGAGCAGTACTTC
>TRBV5-6|NA|TRBJ2-3|TRBD2
CASSRPLSGGYPSTDTQYF
TGTGCCAGCAGCCGACCCCTTAGCGGGGGGTATCCTAGCACAGATACGCAGTATTTT
>TRBV4-1|NA|TRBJ2-3|NA
CASSQDKGGRDTDTQYF
TGCGCCAGCAGCCAAGATAAGGGGGGGCGGGACACAGATACGCAGTATTTT
>TRBV9|NA|TRBJ2-5|NA
CASSGASEYQETQYF
TGTGCCAGCAGCGGGGCTAGCGAGTACCAAGAGACCCAGTACTTC
>TRBV6-5|few|TRBJ1-4|NA
CASMDSQSANEKLFF
TGTGCCAGCATGGACAGTCAGTCGGCTAATGAAAAACTGTTTTTT
>TRBV4-1|NA|TRBJ2-2|NA
CASSQVLTGELFF
TGCGCCAGCAGCCAAGTTCTGACCGGGGAGCTGTTTTTT
>TRBV25-1|NA|TRBJ1-3|NA
CASSESFEGNTIYF
TGTGCCAGCAGTGAATCTTTTGAGGGAAACACCATATATTTT